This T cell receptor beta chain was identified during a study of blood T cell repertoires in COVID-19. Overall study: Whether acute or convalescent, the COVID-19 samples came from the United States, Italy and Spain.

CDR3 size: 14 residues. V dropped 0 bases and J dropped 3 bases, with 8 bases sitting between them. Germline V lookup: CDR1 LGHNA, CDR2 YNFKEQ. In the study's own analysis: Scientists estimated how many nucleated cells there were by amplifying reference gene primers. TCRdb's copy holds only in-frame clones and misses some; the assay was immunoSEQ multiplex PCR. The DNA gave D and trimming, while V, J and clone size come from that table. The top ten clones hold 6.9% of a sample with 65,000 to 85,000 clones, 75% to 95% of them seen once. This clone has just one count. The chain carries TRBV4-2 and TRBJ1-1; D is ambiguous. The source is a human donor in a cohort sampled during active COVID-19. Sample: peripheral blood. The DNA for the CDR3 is TGTGCCAGCAGCCAAGACATGGAGGACACTGAAGCTTTCTTT. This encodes CASSQDMEDTEAFF.